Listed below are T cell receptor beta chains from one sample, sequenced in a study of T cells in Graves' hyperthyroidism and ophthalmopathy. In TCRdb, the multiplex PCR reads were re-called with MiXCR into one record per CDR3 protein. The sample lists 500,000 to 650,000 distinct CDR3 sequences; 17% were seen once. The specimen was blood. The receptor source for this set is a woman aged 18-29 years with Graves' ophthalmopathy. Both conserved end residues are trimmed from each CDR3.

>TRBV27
ASKGQANRNTEAF
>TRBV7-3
ASSPLGGGLAGKD
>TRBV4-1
ASSQDGRSSSQF
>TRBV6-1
ASSRAGNSGANVLT
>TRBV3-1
ASSLTRNQPQH
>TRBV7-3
ASSPLGGGLAGEFYNEQF
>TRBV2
ASSGVNYNQPQH
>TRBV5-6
ASSLGDSHYGYT
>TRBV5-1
ASSPGRGYTIY
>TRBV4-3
ASSQEASASYEQY
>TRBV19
ASSPGLAGVRNEQF
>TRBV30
AWGTVEETQY
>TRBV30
AWRRGGTEAF
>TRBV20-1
SARSGISSYNEQF
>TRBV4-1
ASSQDGGRGGTDTQY
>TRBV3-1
ASSQVLSSSGANVLT
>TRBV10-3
AISESDGNYGYT
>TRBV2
ASSGQGSNTGELF
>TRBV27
ASSLDAGNYEQY
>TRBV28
ASAQRTENTEAF
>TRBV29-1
SVRDRDYNEQF
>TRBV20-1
SARDPAGMNTGELF
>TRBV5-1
ASSLVGGRYNEQF
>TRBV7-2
ASSLEPGRSYEQY
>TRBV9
ASSVVNRTDPTGELF
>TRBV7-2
ASSTLAGSMNEQF